The TCR beta chain described here comes from a study of metastatic and nonmetastatic thyroid tumors. Study context: The comparison covered peripheral blood and tumor or nodule tissue in malignant and benign thyroid patients. Study-level results: It was reported that TCR beta diversity was significantly higher in malignant thyroid tumors than benign nodules, in blood and tumor.

The CDR3 covers 13 residues. From germline, CDR1 is SGHRS and CDR2 YFSETQ. Trimming removed 0 bases at V and 9 bases at J, with 10 bases between. Nobody among the patients had been given any treatment before thyroid surgery. This clone was picked up many times. What it binds is not known. Original data processing: Clinicopathological groups supplied CDR3 differences that were used to build a distant-metastasis classifier for papillary thyroid cancer. Using MiXCR, TCRdb re-called clones from the PCR reads. It is TCRdb's table, rather than the study itself, that gives the V and J calls and clone size. Altogether some 36,000 clones are present, roughly 15% being singletons, with the ten largest covering about 6.6%.

V gene TRBV5-1 combines with J gene TRBJ2-1; D tentatively reads TRBD1 or TRBD2 (6 bases each). The TCR originated in a male donor with papillary thyroid cancer or a benign thyroid nodule (not recorded which). Some clones in this sample may be carry-over from other donors' samples. Sequencing was carried out using blood. Here the CDR3 reads CASSLDWGAEQFF. The DNA of the CDR3 is TGCGCCAGCAGCTTGGATTGGGGGGCTGAGCAGTTCTTC.